One sample yielded the 5 T cell receptor beta chains listed below, sequenced in a study of Ad26.COV2.S vaccination and SARS-CoV-2 variants. Using immunoSEQ multiplex PCR, the repertoire was profiled, and TCRdb retains in-frame clones only, with some absent. Of just over 350,000 clones detected, approximately 81% appear once; the ten largest clones hold roughly 3.3%. Treatment in this sample: around 19 received Ad26.COV2.S at low or high dose, single or two shots; 5 received placebo; per-sample allocation not given. Repertoires come from day 63 after the first vaccine or placebo injection. The material sequenced was peripheral blood, taken in a trial of Ad26.COV2.S vaccine versus placebo. These receptors all come from a person aged 18 to 59 who received the Ad26.COV2.S COVID-19 vaccine or a placebo.

This chain joins TRBV5-1 and TRBJ2-1, with TRBD2 identical over 10 bases. V was clipped by 4 bases and J by 10 bases; unmatched bases: 11. CDR3 length equals 15 residues. Germline V CDR1 and CDR2: SGHRS, YFSETQ. The CDR3 loop is CASSRGTSEAREQFF. The CDR3 nucleotides read TGCGCCAGCAGCCGGGGGACTAGCGAAGCAAGGGAGCAGTTCTTC. Looking up the rest from reference TRBV5-1 and TRBJ2-1 gives the full variable domain: KAGVTQTPRYLIKTRGQQVTLSCSPISGHRSVSWYQQTPGQGLQFLFEYFSETQRNKGNFPGRFSGRQFSNSRSEMNVSTLELGDSALYLCASSRGTSEAREQFFGPGTRLTVL.

V and J are TRBV5-4 and TRBJ2-7, with D unclear. V was trimmed by 0 bases and J by 3 bases, leaving 16 bases between them. Germline CDR1 reads SGHNT; CDR2 reads YYREEE (reference sequence). The CDR3 runs 16 residues. The CDR3 region has the DNA TGTGCCAGCAGCTTGGGAGGCGGACCAAACTACTACGAGCAGTACTTC. Translating gives CASSLGGGPNYYEQYF.

J is TRBJ2-7 and V is TRBV27, with 7 bases aligning to TRBD2. Germline V gene sequence: CDR1 MNHEY, CDR2 SMNVEV (reference sequence). The CDR3 runs 16 residues. Losses at the gene ends were 0 bases for V and 1 base for J; bases not matched to a gene: 6. The chain's CDR3 is CASSLSLGGVSYEQYF. For the CDR3, the DNA is TGTGCCAGCAGTTTATCGTTGGGGGGGGTTTCCTACGAGCAGTACTTC.

The V call is TRBV6-6, the J call TRBJ1-1; 7 positions match TRBD1. Trimming removed 2 bases from V and 11 bases from J; junction bases left unmatched: 5. The CDR3 runs 12 residues. Germline CDR1 MNHNY, CDR2 SVGAGI (reference sequence). This chain's CDR3 is CASSYGDSGAFF. CDR3 nucleotides: TGTGCCAGCAGTTACGGGGACAGCGGTGCTTTCTTT.

The chain is built from TRBV5-6 and TRBJ2-7, with D possibly being TRBD1 (5 bases). In germline, CDR1 is SGHDT, CDR2 YYEEEE. The V end was cut by 0 bases, the J end by 5 bases, with 12 bases between. The CDR3 has 14 residues. This CDR3 reads CASSLGQGTDEQYF. The DNA for the CDR3 is TGTGCCAGCAGCTTGGGGCAGGGTACCGACGAGCAGTACTTC.